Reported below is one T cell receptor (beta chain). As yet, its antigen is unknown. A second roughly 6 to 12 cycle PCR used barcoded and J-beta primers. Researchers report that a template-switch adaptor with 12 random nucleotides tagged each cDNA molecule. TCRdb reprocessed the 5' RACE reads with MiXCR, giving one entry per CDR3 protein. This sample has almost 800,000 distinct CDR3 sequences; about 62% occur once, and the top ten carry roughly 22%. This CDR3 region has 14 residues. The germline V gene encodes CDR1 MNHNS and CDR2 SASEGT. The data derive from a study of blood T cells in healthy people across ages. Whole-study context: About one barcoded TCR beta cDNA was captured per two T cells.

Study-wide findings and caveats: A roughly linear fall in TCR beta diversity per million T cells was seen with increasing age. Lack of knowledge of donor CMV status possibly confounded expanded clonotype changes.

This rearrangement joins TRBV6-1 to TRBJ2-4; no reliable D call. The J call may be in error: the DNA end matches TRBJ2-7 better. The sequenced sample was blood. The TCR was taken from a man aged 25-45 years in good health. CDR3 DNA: TGTGCCAGCACGCGGATCCCAAATCTCTACGAGCAGTACTTC. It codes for CASTRIPNLYEQYF.